This TCR beta chain was recovered during a study of blood T cell repertoires in COVID-19. Assay used: immunoSEQ multiplex PCR; TCRdb lists only in-frame clones, some missing. The sample lists some 160,000 clones, 75% to 90% seen once, with 3.4% in the top ten. Deletions cut 5 bases from V and 1 base from J, with 6 bases between. From germline, CDR1 is KGHSH and CDR2 LQKENI. This CDR3 is 13 amino acids long. The TCR comes from a woman in her sixties who had recovered from COVID-19. J is TRBJ2-1 and V is TRBV18; D gene unclear. Sequencing input: PBMCs or T cells enriched from blood (not recorded which). CDR3 coding DNA: TGTGCCAGCTCATCCCTTTCCTACAATGAGCAGTTCTTC. It translates to CASSSLSYNEQFF.